This T cell receptor beta chain was recorded in a study of CD8 T cells in ankylosing spondylitis. This clonotype was counted between two and nine times. The antigen is undetermined. As the method for making TCR beta libraries, quantitative 5'-RACE with molecular barcodes was used. TCRdb re-called the 5' RACE reads with MiXCR, one entry per CDR3 protein. The table has under 200,000 distinct CDR3 sequences, around 9.6% seen once. Findings of the study overall: Disease-linked clones, CD8+, were relatively rare in peripheral blood. In ankylosing spondylitis patients, matched synovial fluid reportedly showed significant enrichment of disease-linked clones. Ankylosing spondylitis blood appeared to be characterized by a TCR beta motif of 7 to 9 highly homologous variants.

This TCR derives from a female donor with ankylosing spondylitis or in good health (not recorded which). Material for sequencing was blood, either unsorted or a sorted T cell fraction (not recorded which).

The CDR3 protein is CASSWGTGNDYEQFF. In DNA, the CDR3 is TGTGCCAGCAGCTGGGGGACAGGCAACGACTATGAGCAGTTCTTC. V and J are TRBV7-8 and TRBJ2-1, with 8 positions matching TRBD1. Unmatched junction bases numbered 10, after V lost 4 bases and J lost 8 bases. This CDR3 is built from 15 residues. Germline V gene sequence: CDR1 SGHVS, CDR2 FQNEAQ.